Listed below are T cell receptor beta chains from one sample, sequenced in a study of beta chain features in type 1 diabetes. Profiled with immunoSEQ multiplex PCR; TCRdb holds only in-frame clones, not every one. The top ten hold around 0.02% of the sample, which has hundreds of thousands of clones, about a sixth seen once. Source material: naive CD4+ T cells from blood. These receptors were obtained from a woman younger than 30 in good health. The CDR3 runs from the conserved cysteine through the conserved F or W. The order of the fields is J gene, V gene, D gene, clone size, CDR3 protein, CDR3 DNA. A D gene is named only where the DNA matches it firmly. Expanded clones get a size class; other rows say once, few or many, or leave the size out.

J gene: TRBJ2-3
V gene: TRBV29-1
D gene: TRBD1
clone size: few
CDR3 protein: CSVERGQGTDTQYF
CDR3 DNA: TGCAGCGTTGAACGGGGACAGGGCACAGATACGCAGTATTTT

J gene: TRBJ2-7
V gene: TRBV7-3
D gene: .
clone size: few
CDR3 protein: CASSLGGRGEQYF
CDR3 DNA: TGTGCCAGCAGCTTAGGCGGTCGCGGCGAGCAGTACTTC

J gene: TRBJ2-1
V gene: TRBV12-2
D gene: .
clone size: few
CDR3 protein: CASRFGLAGAHEQFF
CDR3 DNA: TGTGCAAGTCGCTTTGGACTAGCGGGAGCCCATGAGCAGTTCTTC

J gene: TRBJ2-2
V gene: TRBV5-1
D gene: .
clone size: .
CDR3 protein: CASSLAPFGQGANTGELFF
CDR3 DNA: TGCGCCAGCAGCTTGGCCCCGTTTGGGCAGGGCGCGAACACCGGGGAGCTGTTTTTT

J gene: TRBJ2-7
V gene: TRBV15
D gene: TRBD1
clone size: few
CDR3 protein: CATSRGTGGGYEQYF
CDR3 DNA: TGTGCCACCAGCAGAGGGACAGGGGGCGGCTACGAGCAGTACTTC

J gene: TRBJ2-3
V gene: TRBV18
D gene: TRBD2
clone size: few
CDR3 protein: CASSPPSGVSTDTQYF
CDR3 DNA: TGTGCCAGCTCACCACCTAGCGGGGTTAGCACAGATACGCAGTATTTT

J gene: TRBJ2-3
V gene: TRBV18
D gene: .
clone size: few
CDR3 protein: CASSPTSGTRDTQYF
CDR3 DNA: TGTGCCAGCTCACCCACTTCTGGTACCCGCGATACGCAGTATTTT

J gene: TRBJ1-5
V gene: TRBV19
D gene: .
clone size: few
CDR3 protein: CASSIDTGRSQPQHF
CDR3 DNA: TGTGCCAGTAGTATAGACACAGGGCGGTCACAGCCCCAGCATTTT

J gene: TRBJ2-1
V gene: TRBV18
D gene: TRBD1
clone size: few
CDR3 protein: CASSPRTGENEQFF
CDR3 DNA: TGTGCCAGCTCACCGCGGACAGGGGAAAATGAGCAGTTCTTC

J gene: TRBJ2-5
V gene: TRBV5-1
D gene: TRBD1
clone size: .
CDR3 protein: CASSLDRGRQETQYF
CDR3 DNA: TGCGCCAGCAGCTTGGACAGGGGACGCCAAGAGACCCAGTACTTC

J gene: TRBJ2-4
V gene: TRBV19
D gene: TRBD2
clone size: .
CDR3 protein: CASSWLAGGPRAKNIQYF
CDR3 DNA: TGTGCCAGTAGTTGGCTAGCGGGAGGGCCTAGGGCCAAAAACATTCAGTACTTC

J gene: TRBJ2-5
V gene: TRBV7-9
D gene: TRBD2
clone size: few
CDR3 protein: CASTGGGETQYF
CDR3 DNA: TGTGCCAGCACGGGAGGAGGAGAGACCCAGTACTTC

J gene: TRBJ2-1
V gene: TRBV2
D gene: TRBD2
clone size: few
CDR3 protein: CASSGTSGRLGSYNEQFF
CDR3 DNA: TGTGCCAGCAGTGGGACTAGCGGGAGGTTAGGATCCTACAATGAGCAGTTCTTC

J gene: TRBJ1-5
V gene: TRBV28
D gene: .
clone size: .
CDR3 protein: CASSQTTRGNQPQHF
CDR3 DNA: TGTGCCAGCAGTCAAACGACAAGAGGCAATCAGCCCCAGCATTTT

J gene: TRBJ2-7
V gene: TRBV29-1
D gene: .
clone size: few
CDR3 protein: CSVEGAGGQTYEQYF
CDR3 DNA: TGCAGCGTTGAGGGGGCGGGCGGCCAGACCTACGAGCAGTACTTC

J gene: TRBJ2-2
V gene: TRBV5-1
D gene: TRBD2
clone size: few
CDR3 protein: CASSFQAGGVTGELFF
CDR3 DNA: TGCGCCAGCAGCTTCCAGGCGGGAGGGGTCACCGGGGAGCTGTTTTTT

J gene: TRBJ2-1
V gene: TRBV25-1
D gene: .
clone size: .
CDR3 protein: CASSLTGSHEQFF
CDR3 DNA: TGTGCCAGCAGCCTCACAGGGTCCCATGAGCAGTTCTTC

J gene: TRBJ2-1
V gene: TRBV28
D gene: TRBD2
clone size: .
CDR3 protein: CASSFRALLSGRQFF
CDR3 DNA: TGTGCCAGCAGCTTTCGTGCCTTACTTAGCGGGAGGCAGTTCTTC

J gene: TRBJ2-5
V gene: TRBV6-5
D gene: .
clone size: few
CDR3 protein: CASSPRDGPWETQYF
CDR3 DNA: TGTGCCAGCAGTCCAAGGGACGGACCTTGGGAGACCCAGTACTTC

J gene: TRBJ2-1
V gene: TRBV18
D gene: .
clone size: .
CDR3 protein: CASSFSGREQFF
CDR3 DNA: TGTGCCAGCTCATTTTCGGGCCGCGAGCAGTTCTTC

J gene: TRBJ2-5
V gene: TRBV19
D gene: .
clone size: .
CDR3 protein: CASGEETQYF
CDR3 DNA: TGTGCCAGTGGTGAAGAGACCCAGTACTTC

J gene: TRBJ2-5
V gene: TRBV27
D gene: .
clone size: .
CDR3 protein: CASSLSPTTKQETQYF
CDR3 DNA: TGTGCCAGCAGTTTATCGCCCACCACCAAACAAGAGACCCAGTACTTC